A single sample is the source of the 2 T cell receptor beta chains below, sequenced in a study of blood T cell repertoires in COVID-19. The repertoire was sequenced with immunoSEQ multiplex PCR; TCRdb's copy has only in-frame clones and lacks some. In the table there are fewer than 200,000 clones, 76% of which are singletons. Sequences were obtained from peripheral blood. These receptors were collected from a woman older than 75 with acute or convalescent COVID-19.

The rearrangement joins TRBV18 to TRBJ1-5; 7 nucleotides line up with TRBD1. V was pared by 1 base and J by 5 bases, with 5 bases of the junction left unmatched. CDR3 length equals 15 residues. Per the germline V gene, CDR1 is KGHSH and CDR2 is LQKENI. In DNA form, the CDR3 reads TGTGCCAGCTCACCACAGGGGGCCGCCGATCAGCCCCAGCATTTT. It translates to CASSPQGAADQPQHF.

The chain combines TRBV9 with TRBJ1-2; 7 bases match TRBD1. Germline V gene lookup returns CDR1 SGDLS and CDR2 YYNGEE. V dropped 6 bases and J dropped 8; count of bases not matched to a gene: 10. The CDR3 runs 13 residues. In DNA, the CDR3 is TGTGCCAGCACCGGGACAGACTATGGAGGCTACACCTTC. Encoded protein: CASTGTDYGGYTF.